The rows below give T cell receptor beta chains drawn from one sample of a study of blood T cell repertoires in COVID-19. This table comes from immunoSEQ multiplex PCR, and its TCRdb copy is limited to in-frame clones, with some not included. The data contain 100,000 or so clones, more than 80% of them singletons. The sample taken for sequencing was peripheral blood. The receptors were gathered from a woman between 70 and 85 years old with acute or convalescent COVID-19. Both conserved end residues are part of each CDR3. The D gene is left open where the match is weak. The size entry is marked missing in some rows and otherwise reads once, few, many or a size class.

clone size	J gene	V gene	D gene	CDR3 protein	CDR3 DNA
NA	TRBJ2-5	TRBV24-1	TRBD1	CATSDVGQGARETQYF	TGTGCCACCAGTGATGTCGGCCAGGGGGCTCGGGAGACCCAGTACTTC
once	TRBJ2-7	TRBV29-1	NA	CSVETVSYEQYF	TGCAGCGTAGAAACAGTATCCTACGAGCAGTACTTC
few	TRBJ1-2	TRBV9	TRBD1	CASSAVGRDRTFGYTF	TGTGCCAGCAGCGCCGTAGGTAGGGACAGGACGTTTGGCTACACCTTC
NA	TRBJ2-3	TRBV10-1	TRBD1	CASSDQTGTDTQYF	TGCGCCAGCAGCGATCAGACAGGGACAGATACGCAGTATTTT
NA	TRBJ1-5	TRBV19	TRBD1	CASSIGTGAQPQHF	TGTGCCAGTAGTATTGGAACAGGGGCTCAGCCCCAGCATTTT
NA	TRBJ2-2	TRBV7-2	TRBD1	CASSLGLGQGAGELFF	TGTGCCAGCAGCTTAGGGCTCGGACAGGGGGCCGGGGAGCTGTTTTTT
NA	TRBJ2-5	TRBV5-1	TRBD2	CASSLEVAGPQETQYF	TGCGCCAGCAGCTTGGAGGTAGCGGGACCTCAAGAGACCCAGTACTTC
few	TRBJ1-1	TRBV2	NA	CASSHRDGAEAFF	TGTGCCAGCAGCCACAGGGACGGGGCTGAAGCTTTCTTT
NA	TRBJ2-3	TRBV7-8	TRBD2	CASSLVSGGETDTQYF	TGTGCCAGCAGCTTAGTTAGCGGGGGGGAAACAGATACGCAGTATTTT
few	TRBJ1-3	TRBV9	TRBD1	CASSVGTGSGNTIYF	TGTGCCAGCAGCGTAGGGACAGGGTCTGGAAACACCATATATTTT
NA	TRBJ2-1	TRBV7-2	NA	CASSFLGVDNEQFF	TGTGCCAGCAGCTTTCTCGGGGTTGACAATGAGCAGTTCTTC
few	TRBJ1-1	TRBV5-1	NA	CASSPLQGNTEAFF	TGCGCCAGCAGCCCCCTGCAGGGGAACACTGAAGCTTTCTTT
NA	TRBJ2-2	TRBV2	NA	CASSERPSGELFF	TGTGCCAGCAGTGAGAGGCCCTCCGGGGAGCTGTTTTTT
NA	TRBJ2-5	TRBV9	NA	CASSEQAGWGETQYF	TGTGCCAGCAGCGAGCAGGCGGGTTGGGGAGAGACCCAGTACTTC
NA	TRBJ2-7	TRBV19	TRBD2	CATQDRVQIKRENSYEQYF	TGTGCCACCCAGGATAGGGTTCAAATAAAGCGGGAGAACTCCTACGAGCAGTACTTC
few	TRBJ2-1	TRBV6-2/TRBV6-3	TRBD2	CASSYTTGLVARNEQFF	TGTGCCAGCAGTTACACCACCGGACTAGTAGCTCGGAATGAGCAGTTCTTC
NA	TRBJ2-5	TRBV20-1	NA	CSASEWSQETQYF	TGCAGTGCTAGTGAATGGTCTCAGGAGACCCAGTACTTC
NA	TRBJ2-3	TRBV4-2	NA	CASSPTGWTQYF	TGTGCCAGCAGCCCAACCGGGTGGACGCAGTATTTT
NA	TRBJ2-7	TRBV15	TRBD1	CATSRARDSSSYEQYF	TGTGCCACCAGCAGAGCCAGGGACAGTAGCTCCTACGAGCAGTACTTC
NA	TRBJ2-3	TRBV7-7	TRBD2	CASSPRGGAADTQYF	TGTGCCAGCAGCCCTCGGGGGGGGGCGGCAGATACGCAGTATTTT
once	TRBJ2-7	TRBV10-3	NA	CAISEARSTGNEQYF	TGTGCCATCAGTGAGGCCCGCTCCACAGGGAACGAGCAGTACTTC
NA	TRBJ1-1	TRBV15	NA	CATSRVGQGYSFF	TGTGCCACCAGCAGAGTAGGCCAGGGGTACTCTTTCTTT
NA	TRBJ2-1	TRBV30	NA	CAWSVLNDEQFF	TGTGCCTGGAGTGTACTCAACGATGAGCAGTTCTTC
NA	TRBJ1-6	TRBV2	NA	CASSEEQGRPPLHF	TGTGCCAGCAGTGAAGAGCAGGGTCGCCCACCCCTCCACTTT
once	TRBJ2-5	TRBV19	NA	CASSIAGETQYF	TGTGCCAGTAGTATCGCGGGAGAGACCCAGTACTTC
NA	TRBJ2-7	TRBV9	NA	CASGRGLDYEQYF	TGTGCCAGCGGCCGGGGACTGGATTACGAGCAGTACTTC
once	TRBJ1-3	TRBV30	TRBD1	CAWDGTGGNTIYF	TGTGCCTGGGATGGGACAGGGGGGAACACCATATATTTT
NA	TRBJ1-2	TRBV28	TRBD1	CASSLFVQGDNYGYTF	TGTGCCAGCAGTTTATTTGTCCAGGGGGATAACTATGGCTACACCTTC
NA	TRBJ1-3	TRBV5-6	NA	CASSLAGNTIYF	TGTGCCAGCAGCTTGGCCGGGAACACCATATATTTT
NA	TRBJ2-1	TRBV7-3	NA	CASSPRGNNEQFF	TGTGCCAGCAGCCCCCGGGGAAACAATGAGCAGTTCTTC
NA	TRBJ1-1	TRBV28	NA	CASSLAGNTEAFF	TGTGCCAGCAGTTTGGCGGGGAACACTGAAGCTTTCTTT
NA	TRBJ1-1	TRBV15	NA	CATSRDQNTEAFF	TGTGCCACCAGCAGAGATCAGAACACTGAAGCTTTCTTT
NA	TRBJ1-1	TRBV2	TRBD1	CASRKAGTGGPSTEAFF	TGTGCCAGCAGAAAAGCCGGGACAGGGGGCCCGAGCACTGAAGCTTTCTTT
NA	TRBJ2-2	TRBV5-8	TRBD1	CASSRDRVPRELFF	TGTGCCAGCTCGAGGGACAGGGTACCAAGGGAGCTGTTTTTT
NA	TRBJ2-3	TRBV30	NA	CAWSMASTDTQYF	TGTGCCTGGAGTATGGCTAGCACAGATACGCAGTATTTT
NA	TRBJ2-1	TRBV7-8	TRBD2	CASSSLGKKRGADEQFF	TGTGCCAGCAGCTCCCTGGGGAAAAAGCGGGGAGCCGATGAGCAGTTCTTC
NA	TRBJ2-7	TRBV29-1	TRBD1	CSVGGTGPPYEQYF	TGCAGCGTTGGAGGGACAGGGCCTCCCTACGAGCAGTACTTC
NA	TRBJ1-3	TRBV3-1/TRBV3-2	NA	CASSQELGTSGNTIYF	TGTGCCAGCAGCCAAGAGTTGGGCACCTCTGGAAACACCATATATTTT
few	TRBJ2-3	TRBV2	TRBD1	CASSGDRGQIDTQYF	TGTGCCAGCAGTGGGGACAGGGGGCAAATAGATACGCAGTATTTT
NA	TRBJ2-7	TRBV7-2	TRBD1	CASTIDRDRTYEQYF	TGTGCCAGCACCATTGACCGGGACAGGACCTACGAGCAGTACTTC
NA	TRBJ2-3	TRBV10-3	NA	CAISPAASAPDTQYF	TGTGCCATCAGTCCCGCGGCAAGTGCCCCAGATACGCAGTATTTT
once	TRBJ1-1	TRBV3-1/TRBV3-2	NA	CASSQDWQINTEAFF	TGTGCCAGCAGCCAAGATTGGCAGATTAACACTGAAGCTTTCTTT